These T cell receptor beta chains were read from a single sample in a study of blood T cell repertoires in COVID-19. Using immunoSEQ multiplex PCR, the repertoire was profiled, and TCRdb retains in-frame clones only, with some absent. This table holds 68,000 or so clones, 89% found once. Source material: peripheral blood. The receptors derive from a man aged 45-60 years with active COVID-19. CDR3s include the opening cysteine and the closing phenylalanine or tryptophan. The D gene is left open where the match is weak. Rows may omit the clone size; those that give it use once, few, many or a size class.

D gene	V gene	clone size	J gene	CDR3 length	CDR3 protein	CDR3 DNA
.	TRBV7-9	.	TRBJ2-7	14	CASSPEAGTYEQYF	TGTGCCAGCAGCCCCGAGGCAGGGACCTACGAGCAGTACTTC
.	TRBV19	.	TRBJ1-4	14	CASSRGTTNEKLFF	TGTGCCAGTTCACGGGGAACAACTAATGAAAAACTGTTTTTT
.	TRBV5-1	.	TRBJ1-1	14	CASSLGLTGEKAFF	TGCGCCAGCAGCTTGGGCCTGACAGGAGAAAAAGCTTTCTTT
TRBD2	TRBV7-8	.	TRBJ2-3	18	CASSFPSTSGGASDTQYF	TGTGCCAGCAGCTTTCCCAGTACTAGCGGGGGGGCCTCAGATACGCAGTATTTT
TRBD1	TRBV12-3/TRBV12-4	.	TRBJ2-7	13	CASTSDRDAEQYF	TGTGCCAGCACCTCGGACAGGGATGCCGAGCAGTACTTC
TRBD1	TRBV5-1	.	TRBJ1-6	14	CASSSDRSNSPLHF	TGCGCCAGCAGCTCGGACAGGTCTAATTCACCCCTCCACTTT
.	TRBV5-1	.	TRBJ2-3	19	CASSLVGLFGGVNTDTQYF	TGCGCCAGCAGCTTGGTCGGCCTGTTTGGCGGTGTGAACACAGATACGCAGTATTTT
.	TRBV7-2	.	TRBJ1-2	14	CASSLNQGYYGYTF	TGTGCCAGCAGCTTGAACCAGGGGTACTATGGCTACACCTTC
TRBD2	TRBV19	.	TRBJ2-3	16	CASSGGSSGGRGTQYF	TGTGCCAGTAGTGGGGGATCTAGCGGGGGTCGTGGTACGCAGTATTTT
TRBD1	TRBV5-4	.	TRBJ2-1	13	CASSRDREGEQFF	TGTGCCAGCAGCCGGGACAGGGAAGGTGAGCAGTTCTTC
TRBD2	TRBV3-1/TRBV3-2	.	TRBJ2-3	17	CASSQRRGGAGTDTQYF	TGTGCCAGCAGCCAACGGCGCGGGGGGGCTGGCACAGATACGCAGTATTTT
TRBD2	TRBV20-1	.	TRBJ2-3	14	CSASAGGPVDTQYF	TGCAGTGCTAGTGCGGGGGGGCCTGTAGATACGCAGTATTTT
TRBD1	TRBV28	.	TRBJ1-4	15	CASTISGTGGEKLFF	TGTGCCAGCACCATCAGTGGGACAGGGGGTGAAAAACTGTTTTTT
.	TRBV5-4	.	TRBJ1-6	15	CASSLGPLGNSPLHF	TGTGCCAGCAGCTTGGGACCCCTGGGCAATTCACCCCTCCACTTT
.	TRBV13	once	TRBJ2-7	14	CASSFTGISYEQYF	TGTGCCAGCAGCTTTACAGGGATCTCCTACGAGCAGTACTTC
TRBD2	TRBV7-9	.	TRBJ2-1	15	CASSPPSGGGSEQFF	TGTGCCAGCAGCCCGCCTAGCGGGGGGGGAAGTGAGCAGTTCTTC
.	TRBV18	.	TRBJ1-3	14	CASSLDRTGNTIYF	TGTGCCAGCTCACTCGACAGGACAGGAAACACCATATATTTT